The 7 T cell receptor beta chains below all came from one sample that was sequenced in a study of post-analysis software for immune sequencing data. Whole-study findings and limits: In patients, five or six TRBV segments were more frequent than in controls, with TRBV5-6, TRBV5-1 and TRBV20-1 among them.

These TCRs' antigens remain unknown. TCR beta cDNA libraries had unique molecular identifiers. TCRdb processed the PCR reads anew with MiXCR; each CDR3 protein has one entry. The sample includes fewer than 850,000 distinct CDR3 sequences, 25% to 30% of them seen just once. The sample comprised blood. These receptors were taken from a girl aged 5 to 17 with multiple sclerosis.

This clonotype was detected only a few times. The genes are TRBV4-1 and TRBJ2-3; 9 nucleotides align to TRBD2. J gave up 0 bases and V 0 bases, and 10 bases lay outside the gene matches. Germline V lookup: CDR1 MGHRA, CDR2 YSYEKL. The CDR3 spans 19 residues. In DNA form, the CDR3 reads TGCGCCAGCAGCCAAGATGGAATCGAGCTAGCGGGGAGCACAGATACGCAGTATTTT. Residues: CASSQDGIELAGSTDTQYF.

On this clonotype: A read error may explain this, as a much larger clone is one base away. The chain joins TRBV3-1 to TRBJ2-5, with D unresolved. The V end lost 1 base, the J end lost 11 bases, and 17 bases lay between the germline ends. The germline gives CDR1 LGHDT, CDR2 YNNKEL (reference sequence). This CDR3 spans 14 amino acids. The CDR3 loop reads CASSQVGQNNEQYF. Written as DNA, the CDR3 is TGTGCCAGCAGCCAAGTAGGGCAGAACAATGAGCAGTACTTC.

The J gene is TRBJ2-5, the V gene TRBV6-5, with D hard to call. The CDR3 covers 13 residues. Germline V gives CDR1 MNHEY, CDR2 SVGAGI. The V and J ends lost 2 bases and 5 bases respectively, with 9 bases between them. The CDR3 sequence is CASSYQTEETQYF. The CDR3 DNA sequence: TGTGCCAGCAGTTACCAGACCGAGGAGACCCAGTACTTC.

The chain employs TRBV6-2 or TRBV6-3 and TRBJ2-2, with 9 bases lining up with TRBD1. The CDR3 runs to 15 residues. The trim removed 6 bases at V and 4 bases at J, leaving 6 bases unmatched. The germline V gene has CDR1 MNHEY and CDR2 SVGEGT. CDR3 DNA sequence: TGTGCCAGCAGAAACAGGGGGCGCGGCACCGGGGAGCTGTTTTTT. The encoded protein is CASRNRGRGTGELFF.

V gene TRBV20-1 combines with J gene TRBJ2-7, with a weak D call TRBD1 (5 bases). Germline CDR1 DFQATT, CDR2 SNEGSKA (reference sequence). The CDR3 contains 12 residues. The germline V and J ends were trimmed by 5 bases and 7 bases, with 15 bases remaining between them. The CDR3 nucleotides read TGCAGTGCTCGTCGCGACGCAGGGGAGCAGTACTTC. Encoded protein: CSARRDAGEQYF.

This rearrangement joins TRBV10-3 to TRBJ2-1, with TRBD2 matching over 9 bases. Looked up from germline, CDR1 is ENHRY and CDR2 is SYGVKD. Trimming at V came to 1 base and at J to 8 bases, leaving 6 bases not matched to a gene. The CDR3 loop spans 15 amino acids. The CDR3 reads CAISEWAGGLDEQFF. CDR3 in DNA: TGTGCCATCAGTGAGTGGGCGGGAGGGTTGGATGAGCAGTTCTTC.

The CDR3 spells CASSPPGLAGGTGKEQFF. The DNA for the CDR3 is TGTGCCAGCAGTCCTCCGGGACTAGCGGGAGGCACGGGAAAGGAGCAGTTCTTC. V is TRBV27 and J is TRBJ2-1; 15 bases agree with TRBD2. Germline V gene data show CDR1 as MNHEY and CDR2 as SMNVEV (reference sequence). This CDR3 has 18 amino acids. V lost 5 bases and J lost 10; bases outside the gene matches: 15.